This TCR beta chain was observed in a study of technical replicates of blood from several donors. V dropped 4 bases and J dropped 3; count of bases not matched to a gene: 10. Germline-derived CDR1 and CDR2 are MGHDK and SYGVNS. The CDR3 totals 16 residues. The repertoire was sequenced with immunoSEQ multiplex PCR; TCRdb's copy has only in-frame clones and lacks some. The sample consists of fewer than 100,000 clones, 90% to 95% of them appearing once. The sample taken for sequencing was T cells isolated from PBMCs. This clonotype originated in a human donor in good health. The rearrangement links TRBV25-1 to TRBJ2-7, with 9 bases aligning to TRBD2. As DNA, the CDR3 is TGTGCCAGCAGTGGGGCTAGCGGGATCCCCTTCTACGAGCAGTACTTC. Amino acid sequence: CASSGASGIPFYEQYF.